These T cell receptor beta chains were read from a single sample in a study of CD8 T cells in Susac syndrome. TCRdb redid the calling of the immunoSEQ multiplex PCR reads with MiXCR, one entry per CDR3 protein. The sample shows approximately 210,000 distinct CDR3 sequences, about 95% of them seen only once. Input material: CD4+ T cells from PBMCs. These receptors originate from a human donor with multiple sclerosis. Both conserved end residues are part of each CDR3. D genes are given only for firm matches. The size entry is marked missing in some rows and otherwise reads once, few, many or a size class.

j_call | v_call | clone_size | d_call | cdr3_nt | cdr3_aa
TRBJ2-1 | TRBV3-1 | once | TRBD2 | TGTGCCAGCAGCCGGGTACTAGCGGGGGGAACCGGTGAGCAGTTCTTC | CASSRVLAGGTGEQFF
TRBJ2-7 | TRBV15 | once | . | TGTGCCACCAGCAGAGATCATAGGGGAGCCTACGAGCAGTACTTC | CATSRDHRGAYEQYF
TRBJ2-2 | TRBV2 | . | . | TGTGCCAGCAGTGAAAGCGGCTACACCGGGGAGCTGTTTTTT | CASSESGYTGELFF
TRBJ2-2 | TRBV3-1 | once | . | TGTGCCAGCAGGCCACAAATCGGGGAGCTGTTTTTT | CASRPQIGELFF
TRBJ2-1 | TRBV4-1 | once | . | TGCGCCAGCAGCCTATTGGGAGGCTCCGAGCAGTTCTTC | CASSLLGGSEQFF
TRBJ2-7 | TRBV20-1 | . | TRBD1 | TGCAGTGCATACAGGGGGATCGGCTCCTACGAGCAGTACTTC | CSAYRGIGSYEQYF
TRBJ2-7 | TRBV12-3/TRBV12-4 | . | . | TGTGCCAGCAGTTTAACAACCACCTACGAGCAGTACTTC | CASSLTTTYEQYF
TRBJ2-5 | TRBV2 | . | . | TGTGCCAGCAGGCGGCAGGTGGAGACCCAGTACTTC | CASRRQVETQYF
TRBJ2-5 | TRBV6-5 | . | TRBD2 | TGTGCCAGCAGTTACCTAGCGGGGGCTCAAGAGACCCAGTACTTC | CASSYLAGAQETQYF
TRBJ2-5 | TRBV29-1 | . | TRBD1 | TGCAGCGTTGAACCAGTCAGGGGGGAGACCCAGTACTTC | CSVEPVRGETQYF
TRBJ1-6 | TRBV4-1 | . | . | TGCGCCAGCAGCCAAGATCCACCGACTAGCGTTCCAAATTCACCCCTCCACTTT | CASSQDPPTSVPNSPLHF
TRBJ1-6 | TRBV20-1 | . | TRBD1 | TGCAGTGCTAGACATAGGGTACAGGGGTTTGATTCACCCCTCCACTTT | CSARHRVQGFDSPLHF
TRBJ2-7 | TRBV29-1 | . | TRBD2 | TGCAGCGTTGAAAGGCTAGCGGGAGGCGAGCAGTACTTC | CSVERLAGGEQYF
TRBJ2-1 | TRBV29-1 | . | . | TGCAGCGCGGAGAGAGTCTCCTACAATGAGCAGTTCTTC | CSAERVSYNEQFF
TRBJ1-1 | TRBV6-1 | . | . | TGTGCCAGCAGTGTGCAGGGAAGAGGTAATGAAGCTTTCTTT | CASSVQGRGNEAFF
TRBJ2-1 | TRBV4-2 | . | TRBD2 | TGTGCCAGCAGCCAAGATGTAGCGGGTCTAAATGAGCAGTTCTTC | CASSQDVAGLNEQFF
TRBJ1-1 | TRBV20-1 | . | TRBD1 | TGCAGTGCTAGACGGGGCAGGGGGTGGACTGAAGCTTTCTTT | CSARRGRGWTEAFF
TRBJ2-7 | TRBV5-1 | . | . | TGCGCCAGCAGCTTAGGGGACACCCTTCGGGAGCAGTACTTC | CASSLGDTLREQYF
TRBJ2-5 | TRBV14 | . | . | TGTGCCAGCAGCCAAAGACCTCAAGAGACCCAGTACTTC | CASSQRPQETQYF
TRBJ2-1 | TRBV5-1 | . | TRBD1 | TGCGCCAGCAGCTTGCGGCAGGGGGTGCACAATGAGCAGTTCTTC | CASSLRQGVHNEQFF
TRBJ1-1 | TRBV5-6 | . | . | TGTGCCAGCAGCTTGGTGGCACAGCTTAACACTGAAGCTTTCTTT | CASSLVAQLNTEAFF
TRBJ2-1 | TRBV6-5 | . | . | TGTGCCAGCAGTTACATGGGGGGTGAGCAGTTCTTC | CASSYMGGEQFF
TRBJ1-1 | TRBV4-1 | . | TRBD1 | TGCGCCAGCAGCCTTACAGGGGGAGGATCTTTGGGCACTGAAGCTTTCTTT | CASSLTGGGSLGTEAFF
TRBJ2-7 | TRBV29-1 | . | . | TGCAGCGTTGGGTTTGATAAGACGGTAAAGCACTTC | CSVGFDKTVKHF
TRBJ2-1 | TRBV6-5 | few | TRBD2 | TGTGCCAGCAGCGTAGCGGGGGGCCCCTACAATGAGCAGTTCTTC | CASSVAGGPYNEQFF
TRBJ2-3 | TRBV29-1 | . | TRBD1 | TGCAGCGTTTCAGGGGGCAACACAGATACGCAGTATTTT | CSVSGGNTDTQYF
TRBJ1-2 | TRBV11-2 | . | . | TGTGCCAGCAGCTTAGCGAAGGGAGATGGCTACACCTTC | CASSLAKGDGYTF
TRBJ1-2 | TRBV9 | . | . | TGTGCCAGCAGCCCCTACCAAGGCGGACTTAACTATGGCTACACCTTC | CASSPYQGGLNYGYTF
TRBJ2-7 | TRBV20-1 | once | TRBD2 | TGCAGTGCTAGCAGACTAGCGGGAGTGGGAGAGCAGTACTTC | CSASRLAGVGEQYF
TRBJ2-1 | TRBV11-2 | . | . | TGTGCCAGCAGCCCGTTGAAGGGCCCCCACAATGAGCAGTTCTTC | CASSPLKGPHNEQFF
TRBJ2-4 | TRBV11-2 | . | . | TGTGCCAGCAGCTTAAAGTCGACAGGAAAAAACATTCAGTACTTC | CASSLKSTGKNIQYF
TRBJ2-5 | TRBV27 | . | . | TGTGCCAGCAGGGATCAGCCACAGGGTGCGGCGACCCAGTACTTC | CASRDQPQGAATQYF
TRBJ2-7 | TRBV20-1 | . | . | TGCAGTGCTAGATCAGGTTCTAGCGTCGGCGAGCAGTACTTC | CSARSGSSVGEQYF
TRBJ2-1 | TRBV25-1 | . | TRBD2 | TGTGCCAGCAGCGTTGGGACTATCCTCTCCTACAATGAGCAGTTCTTC | CASSVGTILSYNEQFF
TRBJ2-7 | TRBV5-1 | . | . | TGCGCCAGCAGCTCGGACAACTCCTACGAGCAGTACTTC | CASSSDNSYEQYF
TRBJ2-3 | TRBV24-1 | . | TRBD2 | TGTGCCACCAGTGATGGGCGCAGCGGGGGCGCAGATACGCAGTATTTT | CATSDGRSGGADTQYF
TRBJ1-2 | TRBV19 | . | . | TGTGCCAGTAGTATAGATCATCGAGGGGTCGGCTACACCTTC | CASSIDHRGVGYTF
TRBJ1-2 | TRBV14 | . | . | TGTGCCAGCAGCCAAGTACAGATCTATGGCTACACCTTC | CASSQVQIYGYTF
TRBJ2-5 | TRBV7-6 | . | . | TGTGCCAGTATACGGGGTGCAGCGAGGTACCAAGAGACCCAGTACTTC | CASIRGAARYQETQYF
TRBJ1-6 | TRBV20-1 | . | . | TGCAGTGCAATGGAAGGGGGGTCCTATAATTCACCCCTCCACTTT | CSAMEGGSYNSPLHF
TRBJ2-3 | TRBV29-1 | . | . | TGCAGCGTACAGCCGGGAGACACGCAGTATTTT | CSVQPGDTQYF
TRBJ2-3 | TRBV14 | . | . | TGTGCCAGCAGCCCGGGCGACTCCCAGGATACGCAGTATTTT | CASSPGDSQDTQYF
TRBJ1-3 | TRBV29-1 | . | . | TGCAGCGTTGAAGGGGCGAAAGGAAACACCATATATTTT | CSVEGAKGNTIYF
TRBJ1-1 | TRBV28 | . | . | TGTGCCAGCAGTTTAGGGGCTTGGAACACTGAAGCTTTCTTT | CASSLGAWNTEAFF
TRBJ2-1 | TRBV3-1 | . | TRBD2 | TGTGCCAGCAGCCAACTAGCGGGGGGGGAGCAGTTCTTC | CASSQLAGGEQFF
TRBJ2-5 | TRBV29-1 | . | . | TGCAGCGTCCGAGCTTCAGGGCTGGGGGCCCAGTACTTC | CSVRASGLGAQYF
TRBJ2-3 | TRBV29-1 | . | . | TGCAGCATTGGTAACCTCCGCGATACGCAGTATTTT | CSIGNLRDTQYF
TRBJ2-1 | TRBV7-3 | . | . | TGTGCCAGCAGCTCCCCAGGTAATGAGCAGTTCTTC | CASSSPGNEQFF
TRBJ2-4 | TRBV15 | . | . | TGTGCCACCAGCAGAAGGGGTAGGGGCCAAAACATTCAGTACTTC | CATSRRGRGQNIQYF
TRBJ2-1 | TRBV3-1 | . | . | TGTGCCAGCAGCCAGCGACTAGGGCGTTCGTACAATGAGCAGTTCTTC | CASSQRLGRSYNEQFF
TRBJ2-5 | TRBV6-5 | . | . | TGTGCCAGCTCCTCTCTCCAAGAGACCCAGTACTTC | CASSSLQETQYF
TRBJ2-5 | TRBV29-1 | . | TRBD2 | TGCAGCGTTGGGGGGGGAGTAGAGACCCAGTACTTC | CSVGGGVETQYF
TRBJ1-5 | TRBV29-1 | . | . | TGCAGCGTTGAACGAGGAAGACACGATCAGCCCCAGCATTTT | CSVERGRHDQPQHF
TRBJ2-6 | TRBV6-5 | . | . | TGTGCCACCACCGTTTCTGGGGCCAACGTCCTGACTTTC | CATTVSGANVLTF
TRBJ1-1 | TRBV5-1 | once | . | TGCGCCAGCAGCCCCCGGGGCGAAATGAACACTGAAGCTTTCTTT | CASSPRGEMNTEAFF